The 23 T cell receptor beta chains below were found in one sample sequenced in a study of blood T cells in healthy people across ages. It was with a sample-barcoded 5' primer and a J-beta primer mix that a second PCR of about 6 to 11 cycles was run. TCRdb re-derived calls from the 5' RACE reads in MiXCR, one entry per CDR3 protein. This sample has 500,000 to 600,000 distinct CDR3 sequences, with roughly 29% found just once. The specimen sequenced was blood. The receptors stem from a woman in her seventies in good health.

This clonotype was counted between two and nine times. CDR3 loop: CASSRSSTDTQYF. The CDR3, as DNA: TGTGCCAGCAGTCGTTCTAGCACAGATACGCAGTATTTT. V gene TRBV28 combines with J gene TRBJ2-3; D remains ambiguous. CDR1 MDHEN and CDR2 SYDVKM come from the germline V gene. The ends were cut back, 5 bases at V and 0 bases at J, with 6 bases in the middle. The CDR3 extends over 13 amino acids.

In this sample, this clonotype turned up many times. The chain has TRBV6-2 or TRBV6-3 and TRBJ2-7, with D uncertain. Germline values: CDR1 MNHEY, CDR2 SVGEGT. The CDR3 totals 12 residues. The V end lost 2 bases, the J end lost 0 bases, and 2 bases lay between the germline ends. The CDR3 DNA is TGTGCCAGCAGTTACCGCTCCTACGAGCAGTACTTC. This translates into CASSYRSYEQYF.

This clonotype has just a few counts. V usage is TRBV7-2 and J usage is TRBJ1-5; possible D gene TRBD1, 5 bases. The germline gives CDR1 SGHTA, CDR2 FQGNSA. The germline V and J ends were trimmed by 5 bases and 2 bases, with 10 bases remaining between them. CDR3 length: 14 amino acids. The CDR3: CASSPGSGNQPQHF. CDR3 nucleotides: TGTGCCAGCAGCCCAGGGAGCGGCAATCAGCCCCAGCATTTT.

In this sample, this clonotype turned up a few times. The chain is built from TRBV2 and TRBJ2-3; no clear D gene. CDR1 and CDR2 from the germline V gene are SNHLY and FYNNEI. This CDR3 has 13 residues. Trimming took off 3 bases at V and 6 bases at J, with 10 bases between the two ends. CDR3 sequence reads: CASSEGVVDTQYF. The CDR3 coding sequence is TGTGCCAGCAGTGAGGGTGTGGTGGATACGCAGTATTTT.

This clonotype was observed many times. The rearrangement links TRBV12-3 or TRBV12-4 to TRBJ1-4; D is unresolved. The CDR3 sequence is 13 residues long. Trimming stripped 5 bases from V and 8 bases from J, with 12 bases between. The CDR3 DNA sequence: TGTGCCAGCAGTAAAAAGCCCGACGAAAAACTGTTTTTT. It specifies CASSKKPDEKLFF.

This clonotype was found a few times. The chain has TRBV7-8 and TRBJ1-1, with a tentative D call TRBD1 (6 bases). The V gene lost 5 bases and the J gene lost 0 bases, with 19 bases spanning the gap. The CDR3 has 17 residues. Germline CDR1 SGHVS, CDR2 FQNEAQ. CDR3 in amino acids: CASSRGQIGFLNTEAFF. In nucleotides, the CDR3 is TGTGCCAGCAGCCGAGGACAGATCGGTTTCCTGAACACTGAAGCTTTCTTT.

This clonotype was recorded many times. The chain links TRBV13 to TRBJ2-5; TRBD1 matches at 8 bases. J gave up 0 bases and V 5 bases, and 8 bases lay outside the gene matches. The CDR3 loop spans 16 amino acids. Germline assignment: CDR1 PRHDT and CDR2 FYEKMQ (reference sequence). CDR3 in amino acids: CASSLRTGRYQETQYF. The CDR3 DNA follows: TGTGCCAGCAGCCTCAGGACAGGGAGGTACCAAGAGACCCAGTACTTC.

On this clonotype: Its ends do not fully match the called genes, so a read error is possible. V gene TRBV10-3 combines with J gene TRBJ2-4; 7 nucleotides match TRBD1. Per germline, CDR1 ENHRY and CDR2 SYGVKD. This CDR3 contains 13 residues. The CDR3 DNA reads as TGTGCCCTCAGGGTGACAGGGTCGAACATTCAGTACTTC. Encoded protein: CALRVTGSNIQYF.

This clonotype was seen only a few times. This chain uses TRBV3-1 with TRBJ1-2; D perhaps matches TRBD1 (5 bases). With 5 bases removed from V and 4 bases from J, the gap between germline ends came to 17 bases. CDR1 and CDR2 (germline): LGHDT, YNNKEL (reference sequence). This CDR3 has 15 residues. CDR3 DNA: TGTGCCAGCAGCGCCGTCCAGGGAGTTGGCTATGGCTACACCTTC. Amino acids: CASSAVQGVGYGYTF.

The V and J genes are TRBV5-1 and TRBJ2-5; 9 bases align to TRBD1. Germline values: CDR1 SGHRS, CDR2 YFSETQ. The trim removed 3 bases at V and 5 bases at J, leaving 8 bases unmatched. This CDR3 contains 15 residues. The CDR3 spells CASSWRTGEGETQYF. The DNA for the CDR3 is TGCGCCAGCAGCTGGAGGACAGGGGAAGGGGAGACCCAGTACTTC.

This clonotype has more than one count but fewer than ten. This chain connects TRBV6-2 or TRBV6-3 to TRBJ2-6, with 10 bases matching TRBD1. Germline loops: CDR1 MNHEY, CDR2 SVGEGT. CDR3 length: 19 residues. The J segment lost 0 bases and the V segment lost 6 bases, leaving 11 bases of the junction unmatched. The CDR3 protein is CASRRDRGTTSSGANVLTF. The CDR3 DNA reads TGTGCCAGCAGACGGGACAGGGGCACTACCTCCTCTGGGGCCAACGTCCTGACTTTC.

The rearrangement uses TRBV15 and TRBJ2-5; no definite D call. The J call could be wrong; TRBJ2-1 is a better fit for the DNA end. The CDR3 length is 14 residues. Germline V CDR1 and CDR2: LNHNV, YYDKDF (reference sequence). CDR3 DNA: TGTGCCACCAGCAGAGATCGAGGCCCCCATGAGCAGTTCTTC. Its translation is CATSRDRGPHEQFF.

The chain carries TRBV6-5 and TRBJ2-4, with TRBD2 as a possible D gene (5 bases). Germline V gene sequence: CDR1 MNHEY, CDR2 SVGAGI. The CDR3 has 13 amino acids. Trimming removed 11 bases from V and 3 bases from J, with 14 bases in between. In DNA, the CDR3 is TGTGCCTCGCGGTCTAGCATCAAAAACATTCAGTACTTC. Residues: CASRSSIKNIQYF.

In the case of this clonotype: One end of the junction fails to match germline, which may point to a read error. This chain joins TRBV29-1 and TRBJ1-5; no definite D call. Germline V gene data show CDR1 as SQVTM and CDR2 as ANQGSEA. The CDR3 runs 16 residues. CDR3 loop: CSAEDRRPSFNQPQHF. The CDR3 coding sequence is TGCAGCGCTGAAGATCGCCGGCCCAGCTTTAATCAGCCCCAGCATTTT.

This clonotype has a handful of counts. The genes are TRBV12-3 or TRBV12-4 and TRBJ1-2, with 8 nucleotides matching TRBD1. Germline trimming cut 6 bases from V and 6 bases from J; bases unmatched to any gene: 9. The CDR3 extends over 14 amino acids. The CDR3, as DNA: TGTGCCAGCAGCCGGACAGGGCCAGGGAATGGCTACACCTTC. It encodes CASSRTGPGNGYTF.

The V call is TRBV4-2, the J call TRBJ2-2; maybe TRBD2 (5 bases). V lost 2 bases and J 6 bases, leaving 13 bases between the germline ends. This CDR3 spans 15 amino acids. The germline CDR1 and CDR2 sequences are LGHNA and YNFKEQ. This chain's CDR3 is CASSQRGGVAGELFF. CDR3 sequence (DNA): TGTGCCAGCAGCCAACGGGGTGGGGTCGCCGGGGAGCTGTTTTTT.

This chain connects TRBV19 to TRBJ1-5; D is possibly TRBD1 (5 bases). V lost 3 bases and J 7 bases, leaving 19 bases between the germline ends. CDR1 LNHDA and CDR2 SQIVND come from the germline V gene (reference sequence). CDR3 length equals 16 residues. The CDR3, as DNA: TGTGCCAGTAGTATTATCGCAGGGAGGGCCAACCAGCCCCAGCATTTT. The encoded protein is CASSIIAGRANQPQHF.

This clonotype appeared a few times. The chain recombines TRBV7-2 with TRBJ2-5; D is uncertain. This CDR3 spans 15 amino acids. The germline gives CDR1 SGHTA, CDR2 FQGNSA. Trimming cost V 2 bases and J 4 bases, with 14 bases left between them. Here the CDR3 reads CASSLLASWSETQYF. CDR3 in DNA: TGTGCCAGCAGCTTATTAGCCTCTTGGTCAGAGACCCAGTACTTC.

This clonotype was counted only a few times. This rearrangement joins TRBV4-2 to TRBJ1-2; 7 bases are shared with TRBD1. Looked up from germline, CDR1 is LGHNA and CDR2 is YNFKEQ. Trimming removed 1 base from V and 6 bases from J; junction bases left unmatched: 2. CDR3 size: 13 residues. CDR3 DNA: TGTGCCAGCAGCCAAGGACAGGGTCATGGCTACACCTTC. It encodes CASSQGQGHGYTF.

This clonotype appeared a few times. The CDR3 spells CSAFLGAGSGDEQFF. The DNA for the CDR3 is TGCAGTGCATTTCTAGGGGCAGGGTCTGGCGATGAGCAGTTCTTC. The chain uses TRBV20-1 and TRBJ2-5; TRBD1 might be the D (5 bases). The J call may not be correct, given that the DNA end is closer to TRBJ2-1. Germline V gene sequence: CDR1 DFQATT, CDR2 SNEGSKA (reference sequence). This CDR3 is built from 15 residues.

The chain employs TRBV5-1 and TRBJ2-5; D not certain. V lost 5 bases to trimming and J lost 5 bases, with 13 bases between them. The CDR3 totals 13 residues. Looked up from germline, CDR1 is SGHRS and CDR2 is YFSETQ. CDR3 sequence: CASRNGPQETQYF. For the CDR3, the DNA is TGCGCCAGCAGAAACGGGCCCCAGGAGACCCAGTACTTC.

V gene TRBV20-1 combines with J gene TRBJ1-3; TRBD1 is a possible D gene (5 bases). Trimming took 3 bases from V and 0 from J, leaving 9 bases between them. Germline V lookup: CDR1 DFQATT, CDR2 SNEGSKA (reference sequence). There are 14 residues in the CDR3. This chain's CDR3 is CSARAGNSGNTIYF. The CDR3 DNA reads as TGCAGTGCTAGGGCAGGGAACTCTGGAAACACCATATATTTT.

Concerning this clonotype itself: The junction departs from the called germline gene at one end, perhaps through a read error. The chain carries TRBV9 and TRBJ2-5; tentative D call: TRBD2 (7 bases). The CDR3 totals 16 residues. From germline, CDR1 is SGDLS and CDR2 YYNGEE. For the CDR3, the DNA is TGTGCCAGCAGCCCGAACTGGGGGGGGCTCCAAGAGACCCAGTACTTT. It specifies CASSPNWGGLQETQYF. Complete variable domain (other parts from reference TRBV9 and TRBJ2-5): DSGVTQTPKHLITATGQRVTLRCSPRSGDLSVYWYQQSLDQGLQFLIQYYNGEERAKGNILERFSAQQFPDLHSELNLSSLELGDSALYFCASSPNWGGLQETQYFGPGTRLLVL.